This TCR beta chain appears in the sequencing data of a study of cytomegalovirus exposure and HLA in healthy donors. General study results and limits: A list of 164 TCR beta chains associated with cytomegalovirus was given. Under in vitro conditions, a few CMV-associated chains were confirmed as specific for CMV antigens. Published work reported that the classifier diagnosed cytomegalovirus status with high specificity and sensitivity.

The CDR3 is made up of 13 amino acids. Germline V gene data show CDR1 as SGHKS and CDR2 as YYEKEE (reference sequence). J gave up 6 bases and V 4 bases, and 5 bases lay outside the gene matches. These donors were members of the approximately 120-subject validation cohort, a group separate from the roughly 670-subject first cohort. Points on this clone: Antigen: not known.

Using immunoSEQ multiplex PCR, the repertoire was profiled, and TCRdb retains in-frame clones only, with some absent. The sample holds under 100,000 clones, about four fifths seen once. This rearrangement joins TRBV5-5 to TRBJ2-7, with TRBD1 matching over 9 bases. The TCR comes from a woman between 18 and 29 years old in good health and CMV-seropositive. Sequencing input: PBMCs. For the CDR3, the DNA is TGTGCCAGCAGCAAAGGACAGGGGATCGAGCAGTACTTC. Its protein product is CASSKGQGIEQYF.